These 5 T cell receptor beta chains came from one sample sequenced in a study of monozygotic twins with cystic fibrosis. Clones were sequenced by immunoSEQ multiplex PCR, and TCRdb holds only the in-frame ones, with some missing. This sample carries around 30,000 clones, roughly 80% of them seen once, and the ten largest clones take approximately 0.93%. The sample was blood. The receptors were sampled from a girl aged 2 to 10 with cystic fibrosis.

This rearrangement joins TRBV6-5 to TRBJ1-3; unclear D gene. The CDR3 is made up of 16 amino acids. V lost 0 bases to trimming and J lost 0 bases, with 9 bases between them. The V gene's germline CDR1 is MNHEY and CDR2 SVGAGI. The CDR3 protein is CASSYSRQVSGNTIYF. The CDR3 bases are TGTGCCAGCAGTTACTCGCGCCAGGTCTCTGGAAACACCATATATTTT.

J is TRBJ1-2 and V is TRBV5-1, with 7 bases identical to TRBD1. In germline, CDR1 is SGHRS, CDR2 YFSETQ. V gave up 2 bases and J gave up 3 bases; unmatched junction bases: 1. This CDR3 is 13 amino acids long. The CDR3 loop is CASSLGGDYGYTF. The CDR3 DNA reads as TGCGCCAGCAGCTTAGGGGGCGACTATGGCTACACCTTC.

The genes are TRBV18 and TRBJ1-2; D unresolved. Trimming stripped 2 bases from V and 8 bases from J, with 21 bases between. This CDR3 comprises 16 residues. CDR1 and CDR2 from the germline V gene are KGHSH and LQKENI. CDR3 region: CASSPKGDLGILGYTF. In DNA form, the CDR3 reads TGTGCCAGCTCACCAAAAGGAGACCTGGGAATCTTAGGCTACACCTTC.

The J gene is TRBJ1-1, the V gene TRBV14; D may be TRBD1 (5 bases). Trimming removed 0 bases from V and 0 bases from J, with 11 bases in between. Germline assignment: CDR1 SGHDN and CDR2 FVKESK. This CDR3 region has 16 residues. Here the CDR3 reads CASSQEVWDVNTEAFF. The CDR3 nucleotides read TGTGCCAGCAGCCAAGAAGTGTGGGACGTGAACACTGAAGCTTTCTTT.

The J gene is TRBJ1-5, the V gene TRBV28; the D is unclear. The CDR3 is made up of 16 amino acids. In germline, CDR1 is MDHEN, CDR2 SYDVKM. Trimming took off 4 bases at V and 7 bases at J, with 20 bases between the two ends. The CDR3 nucleotides read TGTGCCAGCAGTTCCCCATTGAGGGAGAGGAGACAGCCCCAGCATTTT. This encodes CASSSPLRERRQPQHF.